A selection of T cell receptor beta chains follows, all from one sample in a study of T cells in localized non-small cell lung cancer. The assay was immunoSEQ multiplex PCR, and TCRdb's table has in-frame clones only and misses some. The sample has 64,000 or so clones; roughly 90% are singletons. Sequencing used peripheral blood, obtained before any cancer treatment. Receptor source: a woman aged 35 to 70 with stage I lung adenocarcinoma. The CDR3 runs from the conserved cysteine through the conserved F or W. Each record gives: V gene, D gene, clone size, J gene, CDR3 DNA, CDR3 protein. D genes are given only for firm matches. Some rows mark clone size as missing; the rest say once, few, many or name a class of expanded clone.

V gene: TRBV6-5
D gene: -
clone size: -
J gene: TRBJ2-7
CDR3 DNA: TGTGCCAGCAGCCTTAGACAGGCCTCCTACGAGCAGTACTTC
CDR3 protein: CASSLRQASYEQYF

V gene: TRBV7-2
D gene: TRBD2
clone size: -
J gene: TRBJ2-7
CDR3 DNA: TGTGCCAGCAGCAACTTACGTAGCGGGCGATACGAGCAGTACTTC
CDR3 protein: CASSNLRSGRYEQYF

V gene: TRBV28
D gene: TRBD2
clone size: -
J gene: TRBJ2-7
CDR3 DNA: TGTGCCAGCAGTTCTCGAACTAGCGGGTCCGGTGGGGAGCAGTACTTC
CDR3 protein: CASSSRTSGSGGEQYF

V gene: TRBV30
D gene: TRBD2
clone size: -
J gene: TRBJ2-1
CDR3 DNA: TGTGCCTTCGTGTCGGGGGGAATAGGGAATGAGCAGTTCTTC
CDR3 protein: CAFVSGGIGNEQFF

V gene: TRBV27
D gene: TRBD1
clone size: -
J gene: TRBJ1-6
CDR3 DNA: TGTGCCAGCAGTTCCCGGACAGGGAGGTTTCGATCACCCCTCCACTTT
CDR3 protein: CASSSRTGRFRSPLHF

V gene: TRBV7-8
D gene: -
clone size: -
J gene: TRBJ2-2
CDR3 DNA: TGTGCCAGCAGCTTAGCAGGGGTTAGGTCCGGGGAGCTGTTTTTT
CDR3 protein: CASSLAGVRSGELFF

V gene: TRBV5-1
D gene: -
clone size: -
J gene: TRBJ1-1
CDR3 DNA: TGCGCCAGCAGCCAAGGGGTGGGTGGCACTGAAGCTTTCTTT
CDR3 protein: CASSQGVGGTEAFF

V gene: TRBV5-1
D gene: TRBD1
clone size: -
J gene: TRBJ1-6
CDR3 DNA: TGCGCCAGCAGCCTGACTCCCGGGACAGGGCGTAATTCACCCCTCCACTTT
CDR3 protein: CASSLTPGTGRNSPLHF

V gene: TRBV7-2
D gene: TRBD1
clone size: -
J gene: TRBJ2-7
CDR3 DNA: TGTGCCAGCCGCGGGGCAGGGGGCGGCTACGAGCAGTACTTC
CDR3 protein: CASRGAGGGYEQYF

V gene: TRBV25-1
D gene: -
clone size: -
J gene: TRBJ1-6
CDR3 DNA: TGTGCCAGCAGTGAATCGCTCGCAGGGCAGTCACCCCTCCACTTT
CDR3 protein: CASSESLAGQSPLHF

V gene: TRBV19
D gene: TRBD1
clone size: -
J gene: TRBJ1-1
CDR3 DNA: TGTGCCAGTAGTATTGGGACAGGGGACCGGCGGGCTTTCTTT
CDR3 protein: CASSIGTGDRRAFF

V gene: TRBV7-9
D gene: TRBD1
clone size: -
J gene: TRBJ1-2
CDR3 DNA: TGTGCCAGCAGCCGACAGGGGCGCGGCTACACCTTC
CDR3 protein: CASSRQGRGYTF

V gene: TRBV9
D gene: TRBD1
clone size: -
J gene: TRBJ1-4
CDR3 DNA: TGTGCCAGCAGCGTGTTGGGGGACAGGGACGAAAAACTGTTTTTT
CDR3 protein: CASSVLGDRDEKLFF

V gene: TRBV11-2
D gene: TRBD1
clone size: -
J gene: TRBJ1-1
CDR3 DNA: TGTGCCAGCAGCTTACAGGGGGCGACTGAAGCTTTCTTT
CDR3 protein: CASSLQGATEAFF

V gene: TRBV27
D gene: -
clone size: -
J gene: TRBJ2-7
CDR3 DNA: TGTGCCAGCAGTTTATCGGGGGATTCCTACGAGCAGTACTTC
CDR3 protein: CASSLSGDSYEQYF

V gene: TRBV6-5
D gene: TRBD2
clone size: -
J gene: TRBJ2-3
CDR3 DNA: TGTGCCAGCAGTTCCGGGACTAGGGGGGCAGATACGCAGTATTTT
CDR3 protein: CASSSGTRGADTQYF

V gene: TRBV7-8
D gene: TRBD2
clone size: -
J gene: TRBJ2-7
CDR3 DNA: TGTGCCAGCAGCCTAGTGTTTGGTAGCGGGAGCATGGACGAGCAGTACTTC
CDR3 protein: CASSLVFGSGSMDEQYF

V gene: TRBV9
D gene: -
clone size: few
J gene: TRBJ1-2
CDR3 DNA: TGTGCCAGCAGCGGGGCCCCGGACCGACTCTATGGCTACACCTTC
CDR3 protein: CASSGAPDRLYGYTF

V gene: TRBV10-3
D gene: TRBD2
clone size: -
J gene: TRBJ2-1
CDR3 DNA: TGTGCCATCAAAGACAGCCAAGCGGGGGGACATGAGCAGTTCTTC
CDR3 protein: CAIKDSQAGGHEQFF

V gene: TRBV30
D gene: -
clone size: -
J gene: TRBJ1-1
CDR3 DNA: TGTGCCTGGAGTGTAACCGGGCGTGAAGCTTTCTTT
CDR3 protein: CAWSVTGREAFF

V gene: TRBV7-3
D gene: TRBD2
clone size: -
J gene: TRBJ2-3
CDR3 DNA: TGTGCCAGCAGCCCGAGGACTAGCGGGGGCACAGATACGCAGTATTTT
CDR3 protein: CASSPRTSGGTDTQYF

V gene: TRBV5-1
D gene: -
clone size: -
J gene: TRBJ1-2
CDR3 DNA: TGTGCCAGCAGCTTGTACTCGAACTATGGCTACACCTTC
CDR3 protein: CASSLYSNYGYTF

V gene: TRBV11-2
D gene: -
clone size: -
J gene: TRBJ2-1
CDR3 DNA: TGTGCCAGCAGCTTACTTCGCGCCGAGGGTGAGCAGTTCTTC
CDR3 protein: CASSLLRAEGEQFF

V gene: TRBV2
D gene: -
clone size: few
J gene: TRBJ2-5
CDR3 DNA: TGTGCCAGCAAAGGGGGGCTAACAGGGTTAGAGACCCAGTACTTC
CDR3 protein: CASKGGLTGLETQYF

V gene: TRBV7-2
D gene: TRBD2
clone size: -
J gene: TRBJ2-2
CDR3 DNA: TGTGCCAGCAGCTTAGGGACTAGCGGGAGAACCGGGGAGCTGTTTTTT
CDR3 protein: CASSLGTSGRTGELFF

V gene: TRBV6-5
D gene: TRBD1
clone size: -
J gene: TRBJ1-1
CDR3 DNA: TGTGCCAGCAGTTACGGACAGGTCATGAACACTGAAGCTTTCTTT
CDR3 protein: CASSYGQVMNTEAFF

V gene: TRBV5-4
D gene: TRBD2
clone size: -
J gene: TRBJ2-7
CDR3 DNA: TGTGCCAGCAGACCCTCCCTAGCGGGGGACCTATACGAGCAGTACTTC
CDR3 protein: CASRPSLAGDLYEQYF

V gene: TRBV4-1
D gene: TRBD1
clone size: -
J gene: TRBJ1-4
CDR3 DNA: TGCGCCAGCAGCCCCGCTGACAGGGACGAAAAACTGTTTTTT
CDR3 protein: CASSPADRDEKLFF

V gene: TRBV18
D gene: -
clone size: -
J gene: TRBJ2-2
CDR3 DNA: TGTGCCAGCTCACCACCTAATGCGGTCCCCACCGGGGAGCTGTTTTTT
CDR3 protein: CASSPPNAVPTGELFF

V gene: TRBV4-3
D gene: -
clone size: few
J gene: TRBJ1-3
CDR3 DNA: TGCGCCAGCAGCCCCGGAGCCGATGGAAACACCATATATTTT
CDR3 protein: CASSPGADGNTIYF

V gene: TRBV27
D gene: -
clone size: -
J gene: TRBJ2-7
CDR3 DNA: TGTGCCAGCGGGACCCCTTCGCGGTCTTTCTCCTACGGGCAGTACTTC
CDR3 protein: CASGTPSRSFSYGQYF

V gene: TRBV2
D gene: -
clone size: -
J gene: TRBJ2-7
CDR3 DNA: TGTGCCAGCAGTCCATCGACTTACTACGAGCAGTACTTC
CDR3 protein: CASSPSTYYEQYF

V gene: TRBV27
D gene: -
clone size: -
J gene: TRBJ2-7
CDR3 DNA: TGTGCCAGCAGTGCCTGGAACAGGGTGTACGAGCAGTACTTC
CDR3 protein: CASSAWNRVYEQYF

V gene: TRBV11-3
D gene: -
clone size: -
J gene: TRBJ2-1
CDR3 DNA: TGTGCCAGCAGCTTAGAGGGGGGCTCGGATGAGCAGTTCTTC
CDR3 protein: CASSLEGGSDEQFF

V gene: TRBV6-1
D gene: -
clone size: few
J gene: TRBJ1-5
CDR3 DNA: TGTGCCAGCAGTGATGAGGGGTCGGGTCATCAGCCCCAGCATTTT
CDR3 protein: CASSDEGSGHQPQHF

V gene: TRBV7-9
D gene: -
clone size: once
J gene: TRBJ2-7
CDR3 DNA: TGTGCCAGCAGCCAGAGTCTCAGGGGCGAGCAGTACTTC
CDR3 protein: CASSQSLRGEQYF

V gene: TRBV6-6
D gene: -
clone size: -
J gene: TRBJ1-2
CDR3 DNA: TGTGCCAGCACCCCCAGTCGGAGCTATGGCTACACCTTC
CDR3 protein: CASTPSRSYGYTF

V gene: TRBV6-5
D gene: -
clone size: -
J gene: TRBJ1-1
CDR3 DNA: TGTGCCAGCCGGAGGGGCACTGAAGCTTTCTTT
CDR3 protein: CASRRGTEAFF

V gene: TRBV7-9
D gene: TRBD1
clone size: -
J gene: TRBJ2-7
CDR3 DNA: TGTGCCAGCAGCCAAGGGACAGGAGCTCAGTACTTC
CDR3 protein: CASSQGTGAQYF

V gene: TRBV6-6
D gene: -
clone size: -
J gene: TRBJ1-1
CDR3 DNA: TGTGCCAGCAGTTACGGGATGAACACTGAAGCTTTCTTT
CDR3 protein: CASSYGMNTEAFF

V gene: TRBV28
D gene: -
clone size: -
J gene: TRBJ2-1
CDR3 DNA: TGTGCCAGCACGGGACTCGGAGGTGAGCAGTTCTTC
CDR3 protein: CASTGLGGEQFF